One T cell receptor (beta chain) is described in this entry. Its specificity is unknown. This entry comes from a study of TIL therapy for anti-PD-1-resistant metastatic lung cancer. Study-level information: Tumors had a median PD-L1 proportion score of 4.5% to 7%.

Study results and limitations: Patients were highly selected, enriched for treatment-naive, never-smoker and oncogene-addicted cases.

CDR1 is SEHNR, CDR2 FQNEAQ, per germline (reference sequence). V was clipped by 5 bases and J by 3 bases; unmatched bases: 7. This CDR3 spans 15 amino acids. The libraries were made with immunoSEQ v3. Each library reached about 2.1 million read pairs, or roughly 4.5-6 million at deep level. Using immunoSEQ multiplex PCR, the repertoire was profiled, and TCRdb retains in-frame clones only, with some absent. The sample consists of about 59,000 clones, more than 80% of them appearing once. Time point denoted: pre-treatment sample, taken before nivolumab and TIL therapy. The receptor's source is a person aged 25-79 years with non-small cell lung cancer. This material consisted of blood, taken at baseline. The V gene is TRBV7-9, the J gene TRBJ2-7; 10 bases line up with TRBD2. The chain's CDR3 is CASSPRTSGYYEQYF. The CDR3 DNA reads TGTGCCAGCAGCCCCCGGACTAGCGGTTACTACGAGCAGTACTTC. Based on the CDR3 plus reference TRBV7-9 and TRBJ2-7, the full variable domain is DTGVSQNPRHKITKRGQNVTFRCDPISEHNRLYWYRQTLGQGPEFLTYFQNEAQLEKSRLLSDRFSAERPKGSFSTLEIQRTEQGDSAMYLCASSPRTSGYYEQYFGPGTRLTVT.